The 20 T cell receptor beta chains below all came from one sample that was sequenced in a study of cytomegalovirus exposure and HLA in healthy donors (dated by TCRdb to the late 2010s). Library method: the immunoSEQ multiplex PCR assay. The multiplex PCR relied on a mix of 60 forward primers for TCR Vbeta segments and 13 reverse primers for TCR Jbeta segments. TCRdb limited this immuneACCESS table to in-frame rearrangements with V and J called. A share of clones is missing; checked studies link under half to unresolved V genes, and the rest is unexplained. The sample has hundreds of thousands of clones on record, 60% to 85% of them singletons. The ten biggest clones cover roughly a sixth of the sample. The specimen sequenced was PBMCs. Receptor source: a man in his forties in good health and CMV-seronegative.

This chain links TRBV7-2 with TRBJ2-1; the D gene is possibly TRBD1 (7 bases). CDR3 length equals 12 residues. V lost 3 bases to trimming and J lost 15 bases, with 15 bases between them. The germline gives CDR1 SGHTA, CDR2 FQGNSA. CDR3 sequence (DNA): TGTGCCAGCAGCTTCGGCGGAGGGGGCGCGTTCTTC. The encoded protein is CASSFGGGGAFF.

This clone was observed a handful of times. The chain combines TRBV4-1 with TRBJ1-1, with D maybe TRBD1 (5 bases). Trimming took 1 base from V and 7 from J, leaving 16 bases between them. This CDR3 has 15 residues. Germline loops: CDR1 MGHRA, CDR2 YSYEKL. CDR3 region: CASSQVQGLGNEAFF. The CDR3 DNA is TGCGCCAGCAGCCAAGTTCAGGGCCTGGGAAATGAAGCTTTCTTT.

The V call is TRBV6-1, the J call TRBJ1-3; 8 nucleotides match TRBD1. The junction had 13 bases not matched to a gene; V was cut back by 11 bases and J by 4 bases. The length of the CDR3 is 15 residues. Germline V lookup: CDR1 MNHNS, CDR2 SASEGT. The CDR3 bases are TGTGCCTTCGCGCCCGACAGGGGTACAGGAAACACCATATATTTT. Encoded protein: CAFAPDRGTGNTIYF.

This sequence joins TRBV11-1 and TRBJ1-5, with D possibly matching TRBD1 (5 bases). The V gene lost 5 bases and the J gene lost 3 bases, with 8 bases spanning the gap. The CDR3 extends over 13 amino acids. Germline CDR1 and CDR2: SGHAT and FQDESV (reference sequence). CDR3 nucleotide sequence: TGTGCCAGCAGCCCAGGGAACAATCAGCCCCAGCATTTT. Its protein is CASSPGNNQPQHF. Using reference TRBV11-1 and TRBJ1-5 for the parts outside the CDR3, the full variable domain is EAEVAQSPRYKITEKSQAVAFWCDPISGHATLYWYRQILGQGPELLVQFQDESVVDDSQLPKDRFSAERLKGVDSTLKIQPAELGDSAMYLCASSPGNNQPQHFGDGTRLSIL.

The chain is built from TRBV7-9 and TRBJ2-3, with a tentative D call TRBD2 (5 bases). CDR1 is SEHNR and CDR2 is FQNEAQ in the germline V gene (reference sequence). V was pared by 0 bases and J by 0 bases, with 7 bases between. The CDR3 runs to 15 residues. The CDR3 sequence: CASSLAGGSTDTQYF. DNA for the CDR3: TGTGCCAGCAGCTTAGCGGGCGGGAGCACAGATACGCAGTATTTT.

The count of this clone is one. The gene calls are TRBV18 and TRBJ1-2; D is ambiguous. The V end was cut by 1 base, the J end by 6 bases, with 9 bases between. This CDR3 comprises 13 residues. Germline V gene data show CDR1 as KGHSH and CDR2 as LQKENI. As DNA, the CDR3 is TGTGCCAGCTCACCACAGGAGAGGGATGGCTACACCTTC. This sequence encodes CASSPQERDGYTF.

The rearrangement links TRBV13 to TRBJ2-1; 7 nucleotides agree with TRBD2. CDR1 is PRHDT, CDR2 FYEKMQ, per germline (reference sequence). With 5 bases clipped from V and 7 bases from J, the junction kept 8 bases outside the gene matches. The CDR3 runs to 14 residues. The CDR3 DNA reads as TGTGCCAGCAGCATAAGGACTAGAGCGAATGAGCAGTTCTTC. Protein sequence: CASSIRTRANEQFF.

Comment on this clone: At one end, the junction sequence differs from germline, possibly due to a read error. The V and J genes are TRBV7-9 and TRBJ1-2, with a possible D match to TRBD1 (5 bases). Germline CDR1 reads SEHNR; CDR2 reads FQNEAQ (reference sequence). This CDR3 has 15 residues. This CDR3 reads CSSSLDRGGIGGYTF. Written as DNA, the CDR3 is TGTTCCAGCAGCCTCGATCGGGGGGGAATTGGTGGCTACACCTTC.

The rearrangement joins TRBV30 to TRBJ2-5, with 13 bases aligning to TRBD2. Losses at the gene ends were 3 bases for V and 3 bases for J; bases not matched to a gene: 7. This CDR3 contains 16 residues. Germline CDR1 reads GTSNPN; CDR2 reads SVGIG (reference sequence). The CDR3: CAWSRWTSGREETQYF. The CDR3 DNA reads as TGTGCCTGGAGCCGCTGGACTAGCGGGAGAGAAGAGACCCAGTACTTC.

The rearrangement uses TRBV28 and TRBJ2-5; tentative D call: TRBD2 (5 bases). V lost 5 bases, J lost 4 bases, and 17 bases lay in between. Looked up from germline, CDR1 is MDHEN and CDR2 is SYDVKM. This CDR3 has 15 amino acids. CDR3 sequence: CASSLPSGGGETQYF. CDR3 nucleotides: TGTGCCAGCAGTCTACCAAGTGGAGGTGGAGAGACCCAGTACTTC.

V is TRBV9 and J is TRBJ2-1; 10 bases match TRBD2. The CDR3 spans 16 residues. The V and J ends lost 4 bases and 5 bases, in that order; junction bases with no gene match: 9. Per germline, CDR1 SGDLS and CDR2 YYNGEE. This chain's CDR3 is CASSSEALAGDNEQFF. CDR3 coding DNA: TGTGCCAGCAGCTCAGAGGCCCTAGCGGGAGACAATGAGCAGTTCTTC.

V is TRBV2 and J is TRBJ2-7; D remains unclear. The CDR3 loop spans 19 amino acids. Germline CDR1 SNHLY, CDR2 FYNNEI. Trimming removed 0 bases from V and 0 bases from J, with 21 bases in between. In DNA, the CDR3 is TGTGCCAGCAGTGAAGCGATCGATCCCGTCGAAGCTTACTCCTACGAGCAGTACTTC. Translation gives CASSEAIDPVEAYSYEQYF.

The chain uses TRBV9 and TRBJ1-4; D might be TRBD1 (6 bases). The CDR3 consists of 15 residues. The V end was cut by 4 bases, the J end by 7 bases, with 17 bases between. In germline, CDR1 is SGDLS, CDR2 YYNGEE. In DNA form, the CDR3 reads TGTGCCAGCAGCACTACTGGGGGCCGGAGTGAAAAACTGTTTTTT. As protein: CASSTTGGRSEKLFF.

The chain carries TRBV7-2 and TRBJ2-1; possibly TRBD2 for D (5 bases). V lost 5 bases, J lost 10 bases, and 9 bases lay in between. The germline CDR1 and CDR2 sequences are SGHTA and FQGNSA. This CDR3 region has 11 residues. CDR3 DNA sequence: TGTGCCAGCAGCACTAGTAGCGAGCAGTTCTTC. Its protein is CASSTSSEQFF.

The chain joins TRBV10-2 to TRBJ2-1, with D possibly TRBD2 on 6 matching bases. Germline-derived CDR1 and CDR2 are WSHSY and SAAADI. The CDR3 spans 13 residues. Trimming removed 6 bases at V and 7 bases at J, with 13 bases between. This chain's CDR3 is CASRAYAGNEQFF. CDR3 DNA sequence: TGCGCCAGCAGAGCCTATGCGGGGAATGAGCAGTTCTTC.

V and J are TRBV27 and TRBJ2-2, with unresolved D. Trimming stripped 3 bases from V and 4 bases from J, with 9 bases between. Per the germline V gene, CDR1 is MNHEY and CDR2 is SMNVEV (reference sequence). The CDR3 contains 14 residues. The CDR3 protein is CASSLTSGTGELFF. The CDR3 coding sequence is TGTGCCAGCAGTTTGACTTCCGGCACCGGGGAGCTGTTTTTT.

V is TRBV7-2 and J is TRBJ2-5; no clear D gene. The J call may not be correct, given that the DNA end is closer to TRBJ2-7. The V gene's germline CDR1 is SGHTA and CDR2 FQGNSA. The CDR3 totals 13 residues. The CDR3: CASSPADSYEQYF. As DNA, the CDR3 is TGTGCCAGCAGCCCGGCGGACTCCTACGAGCAGTACTTC.

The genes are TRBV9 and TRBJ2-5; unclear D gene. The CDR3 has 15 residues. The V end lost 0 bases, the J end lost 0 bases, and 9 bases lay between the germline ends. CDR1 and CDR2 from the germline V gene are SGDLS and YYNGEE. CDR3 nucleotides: TGTGCCAGCAGCGTAGGATCGGTGTACCAAGAGACCCAGTACTTC. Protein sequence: CASSVGSVYQETQYF.

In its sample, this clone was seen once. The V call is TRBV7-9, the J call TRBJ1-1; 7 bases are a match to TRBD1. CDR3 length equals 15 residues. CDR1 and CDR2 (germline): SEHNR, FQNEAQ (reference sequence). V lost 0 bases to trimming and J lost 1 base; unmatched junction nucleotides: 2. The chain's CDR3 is CASSLAPGGNTEAFF. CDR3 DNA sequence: TGTGCCAGCAGCTTAGCTCCAGGGGGGAACACTGAAGCTTTCTTT.

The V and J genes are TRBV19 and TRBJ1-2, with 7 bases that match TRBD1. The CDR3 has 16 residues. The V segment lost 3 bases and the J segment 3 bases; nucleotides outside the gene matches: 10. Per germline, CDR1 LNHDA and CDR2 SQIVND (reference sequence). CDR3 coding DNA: TGTGCCAGTAGTATCCAAATACAGGGGTCTTACTATGGCTACACCTTC. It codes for CASSIQIQGSYYGYTF.